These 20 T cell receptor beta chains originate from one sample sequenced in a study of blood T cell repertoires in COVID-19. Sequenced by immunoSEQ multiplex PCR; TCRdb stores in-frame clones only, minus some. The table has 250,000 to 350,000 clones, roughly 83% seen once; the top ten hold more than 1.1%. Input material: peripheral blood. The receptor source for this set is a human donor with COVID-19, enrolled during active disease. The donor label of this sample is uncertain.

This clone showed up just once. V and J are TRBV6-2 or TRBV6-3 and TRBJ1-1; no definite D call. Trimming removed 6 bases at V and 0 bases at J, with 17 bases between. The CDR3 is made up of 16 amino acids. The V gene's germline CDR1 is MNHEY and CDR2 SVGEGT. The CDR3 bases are TGTGCCAGCAGCCAAAACCTACAGATTATGAACACTGAAGCTTTCTTT. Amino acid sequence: CASSQNLQIMNTEAFF.

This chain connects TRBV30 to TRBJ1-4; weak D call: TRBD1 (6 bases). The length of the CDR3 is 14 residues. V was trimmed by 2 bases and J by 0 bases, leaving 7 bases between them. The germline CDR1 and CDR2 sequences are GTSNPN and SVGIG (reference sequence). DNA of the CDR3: TGTGCCTGGAGTCGGACAGCAACTAATGAAAAACTGTTTTTT. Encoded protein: CAWSRTATNEKLFF.

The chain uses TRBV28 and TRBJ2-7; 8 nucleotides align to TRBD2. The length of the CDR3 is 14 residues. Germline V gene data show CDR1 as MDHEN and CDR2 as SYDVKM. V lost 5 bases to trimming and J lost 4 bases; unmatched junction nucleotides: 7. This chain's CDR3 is CASSPPGLGYEQYF. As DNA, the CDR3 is TGTGCCAGCAGTCCCCCGGGACTAGGTTACGAGCAGTACTTC.

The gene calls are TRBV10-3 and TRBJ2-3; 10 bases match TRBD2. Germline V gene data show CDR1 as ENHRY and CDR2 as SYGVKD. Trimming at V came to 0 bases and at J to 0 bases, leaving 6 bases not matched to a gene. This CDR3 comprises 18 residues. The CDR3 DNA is TGTGCCATCAGTGAGTCGCGAGTAGCGGGAGGTAGCACAGATACGCAGTATTTT. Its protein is CAISESRVAGGSTDTQYF.

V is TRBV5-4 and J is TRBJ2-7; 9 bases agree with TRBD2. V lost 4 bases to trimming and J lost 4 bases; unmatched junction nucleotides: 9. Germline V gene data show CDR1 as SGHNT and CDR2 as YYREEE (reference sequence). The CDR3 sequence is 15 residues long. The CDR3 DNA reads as TGTGCCAGCAGCCGGGGGACTAGCCCCTCTTACGAGCAGTACTTC. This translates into CASSRGTSPSYEQYF.

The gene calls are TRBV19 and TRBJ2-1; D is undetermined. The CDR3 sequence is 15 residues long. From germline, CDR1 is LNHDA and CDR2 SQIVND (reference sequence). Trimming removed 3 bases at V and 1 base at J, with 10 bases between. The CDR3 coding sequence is TGTGCCAGTAGTATCGAAGAGCATTCCTACAATGAGCAGTTCTTC. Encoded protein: CASSIEEHSYNEQFF.

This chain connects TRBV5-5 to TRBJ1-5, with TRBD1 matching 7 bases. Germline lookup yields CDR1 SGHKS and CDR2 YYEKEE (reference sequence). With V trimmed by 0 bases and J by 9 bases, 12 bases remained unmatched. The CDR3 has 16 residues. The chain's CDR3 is CASSLVRAGGSVPQHF. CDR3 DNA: TGTGCCAGCAGCTTGGTGAGGGCAGGGGGTAGCGTGCCCCAGCATTTT.

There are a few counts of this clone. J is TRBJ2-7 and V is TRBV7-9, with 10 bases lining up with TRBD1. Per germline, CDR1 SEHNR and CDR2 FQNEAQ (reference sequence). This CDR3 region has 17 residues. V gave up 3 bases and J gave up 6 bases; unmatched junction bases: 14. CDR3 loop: CASSFLRGTGDETEQYF. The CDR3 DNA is TGTGCCAGCAGCTTTCTTCGCGGGACAGGGGATGAAACCGAGCAGTACTTC. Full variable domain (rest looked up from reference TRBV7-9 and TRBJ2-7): DTGVSQNPRHKITKRGQNVTFRCDPISEHNRLYWYRQTLGQGPEFLTYFQNEAQLEKSRLLSDRFSAERPKGSFSTLEIQRTEQGDSAMYLCASSFLRGTGDETEQYFGPGTRLTVT.

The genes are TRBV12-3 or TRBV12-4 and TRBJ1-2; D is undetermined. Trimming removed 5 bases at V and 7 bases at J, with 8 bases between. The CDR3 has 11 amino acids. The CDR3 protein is CASSPYGGYTF. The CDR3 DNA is TGTGCCAGCAGTCCCTACGGTGGCTACACCTTC.

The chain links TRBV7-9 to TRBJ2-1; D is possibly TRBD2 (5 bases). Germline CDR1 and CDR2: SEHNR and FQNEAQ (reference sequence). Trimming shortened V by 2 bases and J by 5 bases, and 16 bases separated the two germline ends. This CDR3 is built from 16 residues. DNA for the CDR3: TGTGCCAGCAGCTTACTTGGAGGCCCCGTAGACAATGAGCAGTTCTTC. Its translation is CASSLLGGPVDNEQFF.

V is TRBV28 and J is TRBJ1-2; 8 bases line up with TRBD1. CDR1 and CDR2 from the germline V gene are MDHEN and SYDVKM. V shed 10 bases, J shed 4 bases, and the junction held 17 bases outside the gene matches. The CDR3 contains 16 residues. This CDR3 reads CATGGTGSLGGYGYTF. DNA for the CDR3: TGTGCCACCGGTGGGACAGGTTCGCTTGGGGGCTATGGCTACACCTTC.

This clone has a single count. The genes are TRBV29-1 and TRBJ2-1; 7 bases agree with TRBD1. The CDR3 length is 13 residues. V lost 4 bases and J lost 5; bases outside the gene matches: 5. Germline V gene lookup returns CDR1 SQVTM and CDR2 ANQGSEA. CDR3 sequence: CSVAGTANNEQFF. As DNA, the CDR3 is TGCAGCGTTGCCGGGACAGCAAACAATGAGCAGTTCTTC.

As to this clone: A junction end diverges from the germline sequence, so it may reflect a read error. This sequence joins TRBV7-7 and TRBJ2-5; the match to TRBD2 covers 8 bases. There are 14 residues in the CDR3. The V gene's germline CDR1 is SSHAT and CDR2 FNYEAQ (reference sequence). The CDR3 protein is CASSPIAGHETQYF. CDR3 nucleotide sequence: TGTGCTAGCAGTCCGATAGCGGGACACGAGACCCAGTACTTC.

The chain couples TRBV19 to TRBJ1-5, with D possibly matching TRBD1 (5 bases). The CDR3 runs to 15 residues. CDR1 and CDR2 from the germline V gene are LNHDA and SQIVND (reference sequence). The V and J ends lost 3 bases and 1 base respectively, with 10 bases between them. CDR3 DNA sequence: TGTGCCAGTAGTATCCTCGGGGGAAGCAATCAGCCCCAGCATTTT. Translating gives CASSILGGSNQPQHF. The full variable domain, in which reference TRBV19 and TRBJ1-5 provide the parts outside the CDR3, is DGGITQSPKYLFRKEGQNVTLSCEQNLNHDAMYWYRQDPGQGLRLIYYSQIVNDFQKGDIAEGYSVSREKKESFPLTVTSAQKNPTAFYLCASSILGGSNQPQHFGDGTRLSIL.

The CDR3 region is CASSFVRGREGDNQPQHF. The CDR3 DNA is TGTGCCAGCAGTTTTGTTCGAGGGAGAGAGGGTGACAATCAGCCCCAGCATTTT. This sequence joins TRBV28 and TRBJ1-5; D is ambiguous. Germline CDR1 MDHEN, CDR2 SYDVKM. CDR3 size: 18 residues. V dropped 3 bases and J dropped 3 bases, with 21 bases sitting between them.

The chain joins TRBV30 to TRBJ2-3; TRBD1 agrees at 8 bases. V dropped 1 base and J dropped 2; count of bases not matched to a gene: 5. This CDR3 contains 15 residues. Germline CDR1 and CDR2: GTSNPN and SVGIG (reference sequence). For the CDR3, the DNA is TGTGCCTGGAGTGAGGACAGGGATCCCACAGATACGCAGTATTTT. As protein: CAWSEDRDPTDTQYF.

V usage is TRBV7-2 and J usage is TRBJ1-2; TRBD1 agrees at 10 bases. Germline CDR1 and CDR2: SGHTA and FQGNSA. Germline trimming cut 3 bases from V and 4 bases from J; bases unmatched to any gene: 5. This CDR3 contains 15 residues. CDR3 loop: CASSFPRQGAYGYTF. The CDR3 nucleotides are TGTGCCAGCAGCTTTCCCCGACAGGGGGCCTATGGCTACACCTTC. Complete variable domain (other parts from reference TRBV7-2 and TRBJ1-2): GAGVSQSPSNKVTEKGKDVELRCDPISGHTALYWYRQSLGQGLEFLIYFQGNSAPDKSGLPSDRFSAERTGGSVSTLTIQRTQQEDSAVYLCASSFPRQGAYGYTFGSGTRLTVV.

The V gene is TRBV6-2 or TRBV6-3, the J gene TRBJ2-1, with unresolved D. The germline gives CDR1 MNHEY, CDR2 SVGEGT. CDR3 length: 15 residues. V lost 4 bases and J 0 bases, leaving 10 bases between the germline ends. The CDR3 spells CASSSGPNSYNEQFF. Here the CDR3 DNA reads TGTGCCAGCAGTTCTGGGCCCAACTCCTACAATGAGCAGTTCTTC.

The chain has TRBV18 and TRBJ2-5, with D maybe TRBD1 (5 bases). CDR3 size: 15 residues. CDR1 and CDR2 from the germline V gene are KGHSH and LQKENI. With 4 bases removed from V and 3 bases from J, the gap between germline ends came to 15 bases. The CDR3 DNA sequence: TGTGCCAGCTCACGCTCGTCCGACAGAGAAGAGACCCAGTACTTC. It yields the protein CASSRSSDREETQYF.

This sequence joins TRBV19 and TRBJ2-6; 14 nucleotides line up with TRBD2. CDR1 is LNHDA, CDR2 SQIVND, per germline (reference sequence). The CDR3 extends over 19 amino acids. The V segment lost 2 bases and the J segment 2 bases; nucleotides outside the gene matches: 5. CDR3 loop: CASSIRGGLAGAGANVLTF. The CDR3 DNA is TGTGCCAGTAGTATAAGAGGGGGACTAGCGGGAGCTGGGGCCAACGTCCTGACTTTC.